This T cell receptor (beta chain) was identified during a study of Ad26.COV2.S vaccination and SARS-CoV-2 variants listed by TCRdb under 2021. Turning to the overall study: Donors in the vaccine arm were drawn from COV1001, a multicentre, randomized, double-blind, placebo-controlled phase I-IIa trial testing Ad26.COV2.S in healthy adults. Investigators did not know the trial group allocation while performing experiments and assessing outcomes. Ad26.COV2.S was given intramuscularly at 5x10^10 or 1x10^11 viral particles, as a single shot or as two shots 56 days apart. Trial participants were randomized into five groups of five, in which low-dose or high-dose Ad26.COV2.S was given once or twice, or placebo was given on both occasions. The specificity and breadth of SARS-CoV-2-reactive T cell receptors after Ad26.COV2.S vaccination were assessed by TCRbeta repertoire sequencing. The TCR-sequenced set comprised about 32 samples: 19 Ad26.COV2.S vaccine recipients, 5 placebo recipients and 8 SARS-CoV-2 convalescent individuals. Broader findings and caveats from the paper: The authors noted that total T cell responses may have been underestimated by the TCR breadth and depth analyses. Compared with placebo recipients, Ad26.COV2.S recipients showed higher spike-specific TCR breadth (P = 0.0014). Substantial breadth of spike-specific CD8+ and CD4+ T cell responses was reported after vaccination. The study was not powered for comparison of responses between vaccine doses or regimens. Vaccine and placebo recipients had similar non-spike TCR breadth, a finding consistent with the vaccine containing only spike.

Concerning this clone itself: Which antigen it targets is not known. Per-base quality was not reported, and no clone a single base away is much larger than it.

The CDR1 and CDR2 encoded by the germline V gene are MNHEY and SVGAGI. V is pared back by 6 bases and J by 3 bases, with 14 bases lying between the germline termini. Reading from cysteine to phenylalanine, the CDR3 counts 14 amino acids. The read is trimmed to its CDR3 DNA, 42 bases read in frame from base 1. The sample's treatment or condition, from its label and the paper: roughly 19 received Ad26.COV2.S at low or high dose, single or two shots; about five received placebo; per-sample allocation not given. Repertoires of vaccine and placebo recipients were sequenced from samples collected on day 63 after the first injection. Between 29 July and 7 August 2020, Cohort 1b enrolled about two dozen adults aged 18-55 years at one site in Boston, USA. Ad26.COV2.S was a replication-incompetent adenovirus type 26 vector expressing a prefusion-stabilized SARS-CoV-2 spike protein from the original Wuhan strain.

TCRbeta CDR3 regions were sequenced with the immunoSEQ Assay. After extraction, genomic DNA underwent amplification by bias-controlled multiplex PCR, followed by high-throughput sequencing. The study's own analysis went as follows. To quantify the absolute abundance of every unique TCRbeta CDR3 region, sequences were collapsed and filtered. T cell fraction was estimated by normalization of TCRbeta template counts to usable DNA, with usable DNA being measured through amplification of reference genes present in all nucleated cells. Repertoire TCRs were annotated as SARS-CoV-2-specific by exact matching of V gene, CDR3 amino acid sequence and J gene to a known reactive TCR set. The reference SARS-CoV-2 TCR set was obtained from MIRA and was filtered for enrichment in COVID-19-positive ImmuneCODE repertoires, whereby public or cross-reactive TCRs were removed. Based on the MIRA antigens, annotated TCRs were further analysed at the level of specific ORF or position within ORF. Breadth was defined as the number of annotated unique rearrangements divided by the total number of unique productive rearrangements, and depth was defined as the summed frequency of the annotated unique rearrangements. Two-sided Wilcoxon rank-sum tests were used to compare TCR breadth between groups. Imported from immuneACCESS, the table was reduced by TCRdb to in-frame sequences with V and J called. These copies leave out some clones; in studies compared against another copy, an unresolved V gene accounts for under half, and the cause of the remainder is not known. V, J and clone size were drawn from that table, and D and trimming were deduced from the DNA. Here the sample has hundreds of thousands of clones; approximately 85% occur a single time. The leading ten clones occupy roughly 3.3% of the sample.

This TCR was sampled from a person between 18 and 65 years old who received the Ad26.COV2.S COVID-19 vaccine or a placebo. Specimen: peripheral blood, collected in a trial of Ad26.COV2.S vaccine versus placebo. The sequence is built from TRBV6-5 and TRBJ1-2; tentative D gene TRBD1, with 5 bases matching. The nucleotide sequence is TGTGCCAGCAGCGACCCCTGGGGGGACTATGGCTACACCTTC. Its protein reads: CASSDPWGDYGYTF.